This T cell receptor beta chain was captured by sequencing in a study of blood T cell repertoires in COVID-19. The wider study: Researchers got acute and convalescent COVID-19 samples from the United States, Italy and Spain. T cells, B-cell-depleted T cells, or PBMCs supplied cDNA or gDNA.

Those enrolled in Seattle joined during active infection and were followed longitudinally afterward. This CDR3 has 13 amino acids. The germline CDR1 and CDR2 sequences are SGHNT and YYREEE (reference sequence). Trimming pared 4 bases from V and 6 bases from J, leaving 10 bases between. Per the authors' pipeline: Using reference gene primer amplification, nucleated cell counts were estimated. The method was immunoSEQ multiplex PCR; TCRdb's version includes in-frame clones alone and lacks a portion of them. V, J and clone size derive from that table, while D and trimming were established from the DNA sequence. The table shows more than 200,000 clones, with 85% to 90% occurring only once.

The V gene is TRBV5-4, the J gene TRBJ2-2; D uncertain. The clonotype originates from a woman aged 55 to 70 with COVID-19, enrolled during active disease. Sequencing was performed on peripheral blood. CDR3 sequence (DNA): TGTGCCAGCAGCAGCCTTAGAGCCGGGGAGCTGTTTTTT. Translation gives CASSSLRAGELFF.